This T cell receptor beta chain was retrieved from a study of cytomegalovirus exposure and HLA in healthy donors. Whole-study findings and limits: Rarity held for most TCR sequences, but there were some public TCRs that occurred in many donors. The study listed roughly 150 cytomegalovirus-associated TCR beta chains.

In regard to this clone: Its specificity is unknown.

Researchers ran the PCR with 60 Vbeta and 13 Jbeta primers. This table comes from immunoSEQ multiplex PCR, and its TCRdb copy is limited to in-frame clones, with some not included. The data hold about 130,000 clones, with roughly 70% observed a single time. Germline V gene data show CDR1 as SGHDT and CDR2 as YYEEEE. This CDR3 is built from 15 residues. Unmatched junction bases numbered 0, after V lost 3 bases and J lost 2 bases. The sample consisted of PBMCs. The chain links TRBV5-6 to TRBJ2-6, with 9 positions matching TRBD1. This sequence was found in a human donor in good health. The CDR3 spells CASSWTGAGANVLTF. The CDR3 nucleotides are TGTGCCAGCAGCTGGACAGGGGCTGGGGCCAACGTCCTGACTTTC.